Each of the 29 T cell receptor beta chains below was sequenced from the same sample in a study of shared clonotypes between healthy human individuals. Assay used: immunoSEQ multiplex PCR; TCRdb lists only in-frame clones, some missing. The sample carries roughly 700,000 clones, approximately 79% recorded once. Material for sequencing was memory CD4+ T cells sorted from blood. As for subset: CD45RA-negative fraction. These receptors were obtained from a woman aged 25 to 45 in good health.

This clone was seen just once. This chain joins TRBV13 and TRBJ2-1; D is unresolved. The CDR3 sequence is 12 residues long. V was cut by 5 bases and J by 6 bases, with 8 bases left in between. In germline, CDR1 is PRHDT, CDR2 FYEKMQ (reference sequence). CDR3 region: CASSPGSNEQFF. The CDR3 region has the DNA TGTGCCAGCAGCCCCGGGTCCAATGAGCAGTTCTTC.

This clone was counted once. V usage is TRBV28 and J usage is TRBJ2-7; D perhaps matches TRBD2 (6 bases). The CDR3 spans 15 residues. Germline lookup yields CDR1 MDHEN and CDR2 SYDVKM. Trimming took off 2 bases at V and 8 bases at J, with 19 bases between the two ends. In DNA, the CDR3 is TGTGCCAGCAGTTTAGGCGCGGGGCAGATTACGCAGCAGTACTTC. Translated, it gives CASSLGAGQITQQYF.

The chain uses TRBV27 and TRBJ2-5; possibly TRBD2 for D (7 bases). The V gene lost 1 base and the J gene lost 0 bases, with 15 bases spanning the gap. The germline V gene encodes CDR1 MNHEY and CDR2 SMNVEV (reference sequence). The CDR3 extends over 17 amino acids. CDR3 protein: CASSLFGGRGDQETQYF. DNA of the CDR3: TGTGCCAGCAGTTTATTCGGGGGGCGAGGAGACCAAGAGACCCAGTACTTC.

This sequence joins TRBV5-1 and TRBJ2-2, with 7 nucleotides matching TRBD1. The CDR3 extends over 16 amino acids. The ends lost 5 bases at V and 6 bases at J; junction bases unmatched: 13. The V gene's germline CDR1 is SGHRS and CDR2 YFSETQ. For the CDR3, the DNA is TGCGCCAGCAGATTAGTCCCATCAGACAGGGCCGGGGAGCTGTTTTTT. It translates to CASRLVPSDRAGELFF.

The chain employs TRBV28 and TRBJ2-7, with TRBD2 matching 13 bases. V was pared by 4 bases and J by 4 bases, with 10 bases of the junction left unmatched. Germline loops: CDR1 MDHEN, CDR2 SYDVKM. The CDR3 runs 17 residues. The CDR3 coding sequence is TGTGCCAGCAGTTCCCCCAGGACTAGCGGGAGTAGGTACGAGCAGTACTTC. It codes for CASSSPRTSGSRYEQYF.

The sample holds a few counts of this clone. The genes are TRBV4-1 and TRBJ1-1; no firm D call. Trimming removed 1 base at V and 12 bases at J, with 9 bases between. This CDR3 region has 11 residues. Germline lookup yields CDR1 MGHRA and CDR2 YSYEKL. CDR3: CASSQATWTFF. The CDR3 DNA reads as TGCGCCAGCAGCCAAGCTACCTGGACTTTCTTT.

There are a few counts of this clone. This rearrangement joins TRBV28 to TRBJ1-5; D uncertain. This CDR3 contains 11 residues. Germline V CDR1 and CDR2: MDHEN, SYDVKM. Deletions cut 9 bases from V and 9 bases from J, with 12 bases between. The CDR3 sequence is CASRGGWPQHF. The CDR3 DNA reads TGTGCCAGTCGAGGTGGTTGGCCCCAGCATTTT.

The chain links TRBV19 to TRBJ1-1; D might be TRBD1 (5 bases). Germline CDR1 is LNHDA and CDR2 is SQIVND (reference sequence). The CDR3 spans 15 residues. The ends were cut back, 4 bases at V and 2 bases at J, with 14 bases in the middle. CDR3 loop: CASSSRTGANTEAFF. Written as DNA, the CDR3 is TGTGCCAGTAGTAGTCGAACCGGGGCCAACACTGAAGCTTTCTTT. The entire variable domain, with the rest obtained from reference TRBV19 and TRBJ1-1, is as follows: DGGITQSPKYLFRKEGQNVTLSCEQNLNHDAMYWYRQDPGQGLRLIYYSQIVNDFQKGDIAEGYSVSREKKESFPLTVTSAQKNPTAFYLCASSSRTGANTEAFFGQGTRLTVV.

J is TRBJ2-1 and V is TRBV12-5, with D hard to call. CDR1 and CDR2 from the germline V gene are LGHNT and FRNRAP. Trimming took 6 bases from V and 8 from J, leaving 11 bases between them. The length of the CDR3 is 12 residues. The CDR3 spells CASGAVGDEQFF. Here the CDR3 DNA reads TGTGCTAGTGGGGCAGTCGGAGATGAGCAGTTCTTC.

This chain connects TRBV5-8 to TRBJ2-1, with TRBD1 matching 10 bases. Germline V lookup: CDR1 SGHTS, CDR2 YDEGEE. The CDR3 runs 16 residues. J gave up 5 bases and V 2 bases, and 7 bases lay outside the gene matches. This chain's CDR3 is CASSFAGTGANNEQFF. The CDR3 DNA reads as TGTGCCAGCAGCTTTGCTGGGACAGGGGCCAACAATGAGCAGTTCTTC.

This chain uses TRBV10-3 with TRBJ2-7; D uncertain. Germline V CDR1 and CDR2: ENHRY, SYGVKD. This CDR3 region has 11 residues. V lost 3 bases and J lost 4, with 4 bases in between. This CDR3 is CAISDYYEQYF. The CDR3 region has the DNA TGTGCCATCAGTGACTATTACGAGCAGTACTTC.

The J gene is TRBJ2-5, the V gene TRBV9; D gene uncertain. This CDR3 spans 12 amino acids. The V gene's germline CDR1 is SGDLS and CDR2 YYNGEE. Trimming shortened V by 3 bases and J by 11 bases, and 14 bases separated the two germline ends. The CDR3 DNA sequence: TGTGCCAGCAGCGCACTACGCGGAGAGCAGTACTTC. It yields the protein CASSALRGEQYF.

V and J are TRBV7-2 and TRBJ1-4; D perhaps matches TRBD1 (6 bases). The CDR3 is 17 amino acids. From germline, CDR1 is SGHTA and CDR2 FQGNSA. Trimming took off 5 bases at V and 3 bases at J, with 19 bases between the two ends. Written as DNA, the CDR3 is TGTGCCAGCAGCCACGGCCAGGGGAGGTCCCCTAATGAAAAACTGTTTTTT. It yields the protein CASSHGQGRSPNEKLFF. Full variable domain (outside the CDR3, taken from reference TRBV7-2 and TRBJ1-4): GAGVSQSPSNKVTEKGKDVELRCDPISGHTALYWYRQSLGQGLEFLIYFQGNSAPDKSGLPSDRFSAERTGGSVSTLTIQRTQQEDSAVYLCASSHGQGRSPNEKLFFGSGTQLSVL.

V and J are TRBV6-5 and TRBJ2-2; D unresolved. Germline V gene lookup returns CDR1 MNHEY and CDR2 SVGAGI. V was cut by 10 bases and J by 7 bases, with 22 bases left in between. CDR3 length: 15 residues. CDR3 in amino acids: CATRDVGPSFGELFF. For the CDR3, the DNA is TGTGCCACCCGAGATGTTGGACCCTCATTCGGGGAGCTGTTTTTT.

Turning to this clone: One end of the junction varies from germline; a read error may be responsible. The chain joins TRBV14 to TRBJ2-4; D is uncertain. Germline assignment: CDR1 SGHDN and CDR2 FVKESK. The CDR3 is made up of 12 amino acids. The CDR3 reads CASSQGGSHRHF. CDR3 nucleotide sequence: TGTGCCAGCAGCCAAGGGGGTAGCCACAGACACTTC. Full variable domain (outside the CDR3, taken from reference TRBV14 and TRBJ2-4): EAGVTQFPSHSVIEKGQTVTLRCDPISGHDNLYWYRRVMGKEIKFLLHFVKESKQDESGMPNNRFLAERTGGTYSTLKVQPAELEDSGVYFCASSQGGSHRHFGAGTRLSVL.

The chain combines TRBV10-3 with TRBJ2-5, with a tentative D call TRBD1 (6 bases). CDR1 ENHRY and CDR2 SYGVKD come from the germline V gene. Trimming cost V 6 bases and J 1 base, with 15 bases left between them. The CDR3 spans 15 residues. CDR3 DNA: TGTGCCATCAGCTCCGACAGGAACAGCCAAGAGACCCAGTACTTC. This codes for CAISSDRNSQETQYF.

The genes are TRBV18 and TRBJ2-2; 9 nucleotides match TRBD2. Per germline, CDR1 KGHSH and CDR2 LQKENI. The CDR3 runs to 20 residues. V lost 3 bases to trimming and J lost 3 bases; unmatched junction nucleotides: 17. The CDR3 bases are TGTGCCAGCTCACCTACTATGACTAGCGGCAGCCCTCTTGACACCGGGGAGCTGTTTTTT. Translation: CASSPTMTSGSPLDTGELFF. Complete variable domain (other parts from reference TRBV18 and TRBJ2-2): NAGVMQNPRHLVRRRGQEARLRCSPMKGHSHVYWYRQLPEEGLKFMVYLQKENIIDESGMPKERFSAEFPKEGPSILRIQQVVRGDSAAYFCASSPTMTSGSPLDTGELFFGEGSRLTVL.

In DNA, the CDR3 is TGTGCCATCAGCGACAGGCTGCGGGAGACCCAGTACTTC. As protein: CAISDRLRETQYF. The chain joins TRBV10-3 to TRBJ2-5, with TRBD1 as a possible D gene (6 bases). Trimming shortened V by 6 bases and J by 5 bases, and 13 bases separated the two germline ends. CDR1 and CDR2 (germline): ENHRY, SYGVKD. This CDR3 has 13 amino acids.

This rearrangement joins TRBV29-1 to TRBJ2-1, with 9 bases fitting TRBD1. Germline V gene lookup returns CDR1 SQVTM and CDR2 ANQGSEA. V trimming: 7 bases; J trimming: 5 bases; junction bases outside the gene matches: 0. The length of the CDR3 is 11 residues. In nucleotides, the CDR3 is TGCAGCGGGACAGGGGACAATGAGCAGTTCTTC. It yields the protein CSGTGDNEQFF.

V gene TRBV25-1 combines with J gene TRBJ2-1, with D possibly being TRBD1 or TRBD2 (7 bases each). Germline-derived CDR1 and CDR2 are MGHDK and SYGVNS. The CDR3 sequence is 15 residues long. The V end was cut by 4 bases, the J end by 2 bases, with 12 bases between. The CDR3: CASSGQGGPYNEQFF. For the CDR3, the DNA is TGTGCCAGCAGTGGACAGGGAGGGCCCTACAATGAGCAGTTCTTC.

The gene calls are TRBV14 and TRBJ2-7; no clear D. CDR1 and CDR2 from the germline V gene are SGHDN and FVKESK. V was shortened by 4 bases and J by 2 bases, with 12 bases between the two germline ends. CDR3 size: 14 residues. CDR3 in amino acids: CASSRATNTYEQYF. The CDR3 DNA sequence: TGTGCCAGCAGCCGGGCTACTAACACCTACGAGCAGTACTTC.

This clone was seen ten or more times. V usage is TRBV19 and J usage is TRBJ1-1; D gene uncertain. Germline V CDR1 and CDR2: LNHDA, SQIVND (reference sequence). Deletions cut 7 bases from V and 7 bases from J, with 19 bases between. This CDR3 has 14 residues. The CDR3 DNA sequence: TGTGCCAGTATTAATCGTGGTGTTGTCGGTGAAGCTTTCTTT. Translation gives CASINRGVVGEAFF.

The sample holds one count of this clone. This chain connects TRBV2 to TRBJ1-1, with unresolved D. Germline V CDR1 and CDR2: SNHLY, FYNNEI. The CDR3 contains 13 residues. The germline V and J ends were trimmed by 4 bases and 0 bases, with 6 bases remaining between them. This CDR3 reads CASSGYVNTEAFF. CDR3 nucleotides: TGTGCCAGCAGTGGTTACGTGAACACTGAAGCTTTCTTT.

The rearrangement joins TRBV4-1 to TRBJ1-1, with 9 bases fitting TRBD1. The trim removed 4 bases at V and 7 bases at J, leaving 7 bases unmatched. This CDR3 is 14 amino acids long. Germline loops: CDR1 MGHRA, CDR2 YSYEKL. The CDR3 DNA reads TGCGCCAGCAGCCGAACCGGGACAGGGCTTGAAGCTTTCTTT. Translated, it gives CASSRTGTGLEAFF.

The chain couples TRBV6-5 to TRBJ2-3; 10 positions match TRBD2. The V and J ends lost 6 bases and 2 bases, in that order; junction bases with no gene match: 5. In germline, CDR1 is MNHEY, CDR2 SVGAGI. This CDR3 contains 15 residues. In nucleotides, the CDR3 is TGTGCCAGCAGGAAGCGGGAGGGCCTCACAGATACGCAGTATTTT. Amino acids: CASRKREGLTDTQYF.

The rearrangement joins TRBV29-1 to TRBJ1-2; tentatively, D is TRBD1 (6 bases). Germline V gives CDR1 SQVTM, CDR2 ANQGSEA. V lost 4 bases and J lost 1, with 13 bases in between. The CDR3 runs to 14 residues. The CDR3 DNA reads TGCAGCGTTGTGGGGGACACGGATAACTATGGCTACACCTTC. This translates into CSVVGDTDNYGYTF.

For the CDR3, the DNA is TGCAGCGCCCGGACTAGCGGGAGCTACGAGCAGTACTTC. Translated, it gives CSARTSGSYEQYF. This sequence joins TRBV29-1 and TRBJ2-5; 13 bases match TRBD2. The better agreement between TRBJ2-7 and the DNA end casts doubt on the J call. Germline lookup yields CDR1 SQVTM and CDR2 ANQGSEA. The CDR3 length is 13 residues.

This chain links TRBV5-1 with TRBJ1-1; 10 bases agree with TRBD1. This CDR3 region has 14 residues. V was clipped by 7 bases and J by 4 bases; unmatched bases: 7. The germline V gene has CDR1 SGHRS and CDR2 YFSETQ. The CDR3 region has the DNA TGCGCCAGCGGGACAGGGGTGGAAGGCACTGAAGCTTTCTTT. It encodes CASGTGVEGTEAFF.

This clone showed up just a few times. The J gene is TRBJ1-2, the V gene TRBV28; D is possibly TRBD1 (6 bases). The CDR3 contains 13 residues. Trimming pared 8 bases from V and 2 bases from J, leaving 12 bases between. CDR1 and CDR2 (germline): MDHEN, SYDVKM. CDR3 in amino acids: CASGGDNNYGYTF. The CDR3 region has the DNA TGTGCCAGCGGAGGGGACAACAACTATGGCTACACCTTC.